A selection of T cell receptor beta chains follows, all from one sample in a study of glioma-infiltrating T cells after dendritic cell vaccination. Repertoires were generated with immunoSEQ multiplex PCR, while TCRdb's copy carries only in-frame clones and drops some. The data contain 65,000 or so clones, more than 75% of them singletons. Sequencing was performed on blood, taken after dendritic cell vaccination. The receptors were gathered from a human donor with glioblastoma. Both conserved end residues are part of each CDR3. D genes are given only for firm matches. Rows give clone size only sometimes, using once, few, many, or a class for an expanded clone.

d_call j_call v_call clone_size cdr3_aa cdr3_nt
TRBD1 TRBJ1-1 TRBV6-5 - CASRGGQPNTEAFF TGTGCCAGCAGGGGGGGACAGCCGAACACTGAAGCTTTCTTT
TRBD2 TRBJ2-3 TRBV5-1 - CASSLEGTSGTSTDTQYF TGCGCCAGCAGCTTGGAGGGGACTAGCGGGACTAGCACAGATACGCAGTATTTT
- TRBJ1-2 TRBV7-2 - CASTNNSLQSGGYGYTF TGTGCCAGCACCAACAACAGCTTACAGTCGGGGGGCTATGGCTACACCTTC
- TRBJ2-1 TRBV19 - CASSINQWSNEQFF TGTGCCAGTAGTATAAACCAGTGGTCCAATGAGCAGTTCTTC
TRBD1 TRBJ1-4 TRBV5-6 - CASSFRQGALEKLFF TGTGCCAGCAGCTTCAGGCAGGGGGCGCTTGAAAAACTGTTTTTT
- TRBJ1-5 TRBV10-2 - CASSELPPQGTQPQHF TGCGCCAGCAGTGAGTTACCCCCTCAGGGGACGCAGCCCCAGCATTTT
TRBD1 TRBJ1-2 TRBV7-2 - CASSLGVTGGGGYTF TGTGCCAGCAGCTTAGGGGTCACAGGGGGCGGAGGCTACACCTTC
- TRBJ1-5 TRBV5-1 once CASSLEAGEQPQHF TGCGCCAGCAGCTTGGAGGCGGGAGAACAGCCCCAGCATTTT
TRBD2 TRBJ2-1 TRBV5-1 - CASSPLTSGDYNEQFF TGCGCCAGCAGCCCACTGACTAGCGGGGACTACAATGAGCAGTTCTTC
TRBD2 TRBJ2-5 TRBV9 - CASSPRASGSQETQYF TGTGCCAGCAGCCCGCGGGCTAGCGGGTCGCAAGAGACCCAGTACTTC
TRBD1 TRBJ2-7 TRBV6-6 once CASSRDRNYEQYF TGTGCCAGCAGTCGGGACAGGAACTACGAGCAGTACTTC
- TRBJ2-7 TRBV7-2 once CASSFSRVDEQYF TGTGCCAGCAGCTTTTCCAGGGTAGACGAGCAGTACTTC
- TRBJ2-2 TRBV30 - CAWSVLETGELFF TGTGCCTGGAGTGTACTTGAGACCGGGGAGCTGTTTTTT
- TRBJ1-1 TRBV11-2 - CASSQPLQGMNTEAFF TGTGCCAGCAGCCAACCCCTTCAGGGGATGAACACTGAAGCTTTCTTT
TRBD1 TRBJ2-7 TRBV19 - CASSIGQGDRYKEQYF TGTGCCAGTAGTATTGGACAGGGGGATAGGTACAAAGAGCAGTACTTC
- TRBJ2-7 TRBV6-5 - CASRPFPDRTYEQYF TGTGCCAGCAGACCCTTCCCGGACAGAACCTACGAGCAGTACTTC
- TRBJ1-1 TRBV6-4 - CASSATGNTEAFF TGTGCCAGCAGTGCTACGGGGAACACTGAAGCTTTCTTT
- TRBJ2-7 TRBV7-9 once CASSLDRQGLTYEQYF TGTGCCAGCAGCTTAGATCGGCAGGGCCTCACGTACGAGCAGTACTTC
TRBD1 TRBJ1-1 TRBV18 - CASSPGRQGDTEAFF TGTGCCAGCTCACCAGGTCGACAGGGGGACACTGAAGCTTTCTTT
TRBD2 TRBJ2-1 TRBV7-6 - CASSLGLAGYNEQFF TGTGCCAGCAGCTTAGGACTAGCGGGCTACAATGAGCAGTTCTTC
TRBD1 TRBJ2-5 TRBV2 - CASRGDRGRTMYQETQYF TGTGCCAGCAGGGGGGACAGGGGCCGGACGATGTACCAAGAGACCCAGTACTTC
- TRBJ1-5 TRBV4-1 once CASSQDEARNQPQHF TGCGCCAGCAGCCAAGATGAGGCGAGGAATCAGCCCCAGCATTTT
- TRBJ1-1 TRBV29-1 - CSVEGASEAFF TGCAGCGTTGAGGGGGCGTCTGAAGCTTTCTTT
TRBD1 TRBJ1-5 TRBV6-4 few CASSATGESNQPQHF TGTGCCAGCAGTGCCACAGGGGAGAGCAATCAGCCCCAGCATTTT
TRBD1 TRBJ1-1 TRBV11-2 - CASSWGQGSNTEAFF TGTGCCAGCAGCTGGGGACAGGGATCGAACACTGAAGCTTTCTTT
- TRBJ2-1 TRBV25-1 - CASSPRRDSSYNEQFF TGTGCCAGCAGCCCCAGGCGGGATTCCTCCTACAATGAGCAGTTCTTC
TRBD1 TRBJ2-7 TRBV19 - CASREQGAYEQYF TGTGCCAGTAGGGAACAGGGGGCGTACGAGCAGTACTTC
- TRBJ2-4 TRBV4-1 - CASSQGQSLAKNIQYF TGCGCCAGCAGCCAAGGGCAGTCCCTAGCCAAAAACATTCAGTACTTC
TRBD2 TRBJ2-5 TRBV9 - CASSVASGGSQETQYF TGTGCCAGCAGCGTCGCTAGCGGGGGGTCACAAGAGACCCAGTACTTC
TRBD2 TRBJ2-5 TRBV7-7 - CASSAGTSGRWETQYF TGTGCTAGCAGCGCCGGGACTAGCGGGAGATGGGAGACCCAGTACTTC
- TRBJ1-1 TRBV19 - CASSQAWLGVGTTEAFF TGTGCCAGTTCTCAGGCGTGGTTAGGGGTCGGAACCACTGAAGCTTTCTTT
TRBD1 TRBJ1-3 TRBV19 - CASRRDRGTGNTIYF TGTGCCAGTAGAAGGGACAGGGGAACTGGAAACACCATATATTTT
TRBD1 TRBJ1-2 TRBV7-9 - CASTPPGTGVGYTF TGTGCCAGCACCCCCCCTGGGACAGGGGTTGGCTACACCTTC
- TRBJ1-5 TRBV19 - CASNYRRERSNQPQHF TGTGCCAGTAATTATCGGCGGGAGAGAAGCAATCAGCCCCAGCATTTT
- TRBJ1-1 TRBV7-3 - CASYEGLNTEAFF TGTGCCAGCTATGAGGGCTTGAACACTGAAGCTTTCTTT
- TRBJ2-2 TRBV6-1 - CASSEEWGSVRGELFF TGTGCCAGCAGTGAAGAGTGGGGCTCCGTCCGAGGGGAGCTGTTTTTT
- TRBJ2-2 TRBV21-1 - CASSAGGELFF TGTGCCAGCAGCGCGGGCGGGGAGCTGTTTTTT
TRBD2 TRBJ2-3 TRBV5-4 - CASSPGGGVDTQYF TGTGCCAGCAGCCCGGGGGGGGGCGTAGATACGCAGTATTTT
TRBD1 TRBJ2-3 TRBV6-6 once CASTPRDRATDTQYF TGTGCCAGCACCCCCCGGGACAGGGCCACAGATACGCAGTATTTT
TRBD1 TRBJ2-2 TRBV18 - CASSPGQGATGELFF TGTGCCAGCTCACCAGGACAGGGGGCAACCGGGGAGCTGTTTTTT
- TRBJ1-2 TRBV28 - CATEGGYGYTF TGTGCCACCGAGGGGGGGTATGGCTACACCTTC
TRBD1 TRBJ1-1 TRBV7-6 - CASSLGGQGGTEAFF TGTGCCAGCAGCTTAGGCGGACAGGGTGGAACTGAAGCTTTCTTT
TRBD1 TRBJ1-3 TRBV9 - CASATGGSGNTIYF TGTGCCAGCGCAACAGGGGGCTCTGGAAACACCATATATTTT
TRBD1 TRBJ1-2 TRBV5-1 - CASSGRTGGTNGYTF TGCGCCAGCAGCGGAAGGACAGGGGGAACCAATGGCTACACCTTC
TRBD1 TRBJ2-2 TRBV5-4 - CASSLADRGRRELFF TGTGCCAGCAGCTTGGCGGACAGGGGGAGGAGGGAGCTGTTTTTT
- TRBJ2-3 TRBV5-1 - CASSLDFASTDTQYF TGCGCCAGCAGCTTGGACTTCGCTAGCACAGATACGCAGTATTTT
TRBD1 TRBJ2-1 TRBV15 - CATSREGQGLNEQFF TGTGCCACCAGCAGAGAGGGACAGGGCTTGAATGAGCAGTTCTTC
TRBD2 TRBJ2-1 TRBV5-6 - CASSFGTSVHNEQFF TGTGCCAGCAGCTTCGGGACTAGCGTCCACAATGAGCAGTTCTTC
- TRBJ2-3 TRBV7-2 - CASSLGRGTTDTQYF TGTGCCAGCAGCTTAGGTCGGGGAACGACAGATACGCAGTATTTT